The sequence of this TCR beta chain was determined in a study of response to subunit inactivated influenza vaccine. This CDR3 comprises 13 residues. Trimming cost V 7 bases and J 1 base; bases outside gene matches: 6. Germline CDR1 is SQVTM and CDR2 is ANQGSEA. Only a few counts were recorded for this clonotype. Antigen unknown. Each CDR3 protein gets one entry after TCRdb re-called the RT-PCR reads with MiXCR. The sample has about 570,000 distinct CDR3 sequences, 12% seen once. General study points: Each seasonal flu vaccination may recruit only limited new T cells, authors suggested.

The chain joins TRBV29-1 to TRBJ1-1; 7 bases are a match to TRBD1. This TCR came from a man aged 45-65 years who received an inactivated influenza vaccine. The source was PBMCs from blood, collected on the day of vaccination. The CDR3 region is CSGSGQTNTEAFF. In DNA, the CDR3 is TGCAGCGGTTCGGGACAGACGAACACTGAAGCTTTCTTT.